This T cell receptor (beta chain) comes out of a study of T-cell memory formation after mild COVID-19 (dated by TCRdb to 2020 to 2023). About the study as a whole: Most TCR sequence clusters were specific to one of the two donors. T-cell clones expanding and contracting after mild COVID-19 in a couple of donors were tracked by longitudinal TCRalpha and TCRbeta repertoire sequencing. The cohort comprised two young, previously healthy adult volunteers, one female and one male. Findings and caveats that apply to the study as a whole: Only two mild cases were covered in the study, and larger cohorts including severe cases with pre-infection samples were considered necessary. Balanced CD4/CD8 phenotypes were observed for clones contracting from day 15 to 85, whereas a bias towards CD4+ was observed for a second wave of clones expanding from day 15 to 37. The detection of some responding clones in pre-infection memory suggests that pre-existing cross-reactive memory T cells joined the SARS-CoV-2 response. SARS-CoV-2 specificity of the second-wave clones peaking on day 37 was not confirmed. Contracting CD4+ clones were found mainly in CM and EM memory subsets, while CD8+ clones were enriched in EMRA.

Sequencing instrument: Illumina NovaSeq 6000. TCRalpha and TCRbeta cDNA libraries were built by 5'RACE with constant-segment primers, adding sample barcodes and unique molecular identifiers. RNA was extracted from every sample with Trizol reagent. Libraries were amplified in two PCR steps, with a second sample barcode and Illumina TruSeq adapters added in the second step. Libraries were sequenced on an Illumina NovaSeq with 2 x 150 bp paired-end reads. On the authors' methods: The reads were demultiplexed and collapsed into UMI-guided consensus sequences using migec v1.2.7. Using mixcr v2.1.11, UMI consensuses were aligned to TRA and TRB V and J templates and then assembled into clonotypes. Clonotypes were classified as expanded or contracted when called significant by both edgeR and NoisET, with noise models trained on biological replicates. For edgeR calls, a false discovery rate-adjusted p below 0.01 and a log2 fold-change threshold of 1 were applied. As an exploratory analysis of dynamics, PCA with hierarchical clustering was applied to max-normalized trajectories of the 1000 most abundant clonotypes. Each responding clone was given a CD4 or CD8 phenotype based on the CD4+ and CD8+ repertoires, which had been sequenced separately. The public reads were reanalyzed by TCRdb: fastp trimming at Q25, MiXCR alignment, in-frame beta chains only. Rows are unified per CDR3 protein, each entry keeping the most common DNA and genes. TCRdb, rather than the study authors, made the V and J calls. The sample data list roughly 110,000 distinct CDR3 sequences, and over 15% of these were observed just once. 28% of the sample lies in the top ten.

This clonotype was detected ten times or more. This clone's antigen is unknown. Base qualities are not at hand, and no much larger clone is one base apart. PBMCs were isolated by Ficoll-Paque density gradient centrifugation. V loses 5 bases of germline sequence and J loses 0 bases, and the interval between the two ends is 10 bases. From its cysteine to its phenylalanine, the CDR3 spans 15 amino acids. Only the CDR3 DNA stays, 45 bases, in frame from base 1. The receptor comes from an adult woman who had mild COVID-19 (a few samples of this study predate the infection). The sample titles of this study are shuffled in the database, so cell type and time point are left out; the donor was told from shared clones. The V and J segments used are TRBV12-3 or TRBV12-4 and TRBJ2-2; confidence is insufficient to name the D gene. The sequencing sample was made of PBMCs or a T cell subset sorted from them (not recorded which). For the CDR3, the sequence is CASSLFFTNTGELFF. The nucleotides read TGTGCCAGCAGTCTTTTCTTTACGAACACCGGGGAGCTGTTTTTT.